This T cell receptor (beta chain) was sequenced in a study of T-cell reconstitution after alpha-beta-depleted transplantation in children. Study-level results: After transplant, high TCRbeta diversity at day 60 in some patients arose from surviving recipient T cells and thymic progenitors. At one year after transplant, newly produced T cells mostly accounted for T-cell counts and diversity. The study reportedly traced alpha-beta T cells about two months after transplant to several hundred expanded graft clones.

The library targeted TCRbeta and was prepared with unique molecular identifiers. TCRdb re-called the PCR reads through MiXCR, storing one row per CDR3 protein. The table has tens of thousands of distinct CDR3 sequences, 5.5% to 7.5% seen once. Worth noting for this clonotype: What it recognizes is unknown.

V dropped 6 bases and J dropped 9 bases, with 12 bases sitting between them. Looked up from germline, CDR1 is MNHEY and CDR2 is SVGAGI. CDR3 size: 12 residues. Sequenced material: PBMCs, mostly from graft donor cells, taken 60 days after TCRalphabeta/CD19-depleted stem cell transplant. The sequence was collected from a female patient aged 2 to 10 who had a stem cell transplant for aplastic anemia, so the T cells may come from the graft donor. V gene TRBV6-5 combines with J gene TRBJ2-1; D uncertain. For the CDR3, the DNA is TGTGCCAGCAGCAGGCCCTCCAGTGAGCAGTTCTTC. Its protein product is CASSRPSSEQFF.